These 16 T cell receptor beta chains share one sample of origin, sequenced in a study of T cell responses to AZD1222 COVID-19 vaccine (dated by TCRdb to the early 2020s). The library relied on the immunoSEQ multiplex PCR assay. TCRdb took over this immuneACCESS table, retaining in-frame rearrangements with V and J assigned. Such tables are incomplete; in checked studies, under half of the missing clones stem from an unresolved V gene, and the remainder is unexplained. This sample is represented by 120,000 or so clones; about 91% of them were singletons. In total, the top ten clones hold approximately 1.7% of the sample. The time point label, as the study defines it: baseline before first vaccination. The specimen comprised peripheral blood, sampled on day 0 of AZD1222 vaccination. The receptors come from an adult in good health.

J is TRBJ1-2 and V is TRBV28; 9 nucleotides match TRBD1. The V segment lost 7 bases and the J segment 4 bases; nucleotides outside the gene matches: 7. Per germline, CDR1 MDHEN and CDR2 SYDVKM. The CDR3 sequence is 14 residues long. The CDR3 region has the DNA TGTGCCAGCAAGGGGGACAGGGCCTTCTATGGCTACACCTTC. Residues: CASKGDRAFYGYTF.

This chain connects TRBV3-1 (or the pseudogene TRBV3-2) to TRBJ2-1; TRBD2 agrees at 9 bases. This CDR3 spans 16 amino acids. Germline trimming cut 4 bases from V and 5 bases from J; bases unmatched to any gene: 9. Germline V lookup: CDR1 LGHDT, CDR2 YNNKEL (reference sequence). DNA for the CDR3: TGTGCCAGCAGCCCCCTGCCGGGACTAGCCAACAATGAGCAGTTCTTC. Amino acids: CASSPLPGLANNEQFF.

This clone has only one observation. The J gene is TRBJ2-7, the V gene TRBV2; possible D gene TRBD2, 6 bases. CDR3 length: 14 residues. Trimming removed 8 bases from V and 3 bases from J, with 17 bases in between. The germline gives CDR1 SNHLY, CDR2 FYNNEI. For the CDR3, the DNA is TGTGCCAGCCGCAAAAGTGGGGGGAACTACGAGCAGTACGTC. The encoded protein is CASRKSGGNYEQYV.

This chain joins TRBV6-5 and TRBJ1-6; tentatively, D is TRBD1 (6 bases). Trimming cost V 4 bases and J 0 bases, with 10 bases left between them. There are 16 residues in the CDR3. Germline CDR1 and CDR2: MNHEY and SVGAGI. The CDR3 region has the DNA TGTGCCAGCAGTTTCGGACAGAACTCCTATAATTCACCCCTCCACTTT. Translation gives CASSFGQNSYNSPLHF.

The chain combines TRBV7-9 with TRBJ2-5; the D gene is possibly TRBD2 (6 bases). The CDR3 length is 15 residues. V lost 2 bases and J lost 4, with 14 bases in between. From germline, CDR1 is SEHNR and CDR2 FQNEAQ (reference sequence). The CDR3, as DNA: TGTGCCAGCAGCTTACAACCGGGAGCTCTAGAGACCCAGTACTTC. Translated: CASSLQPGALETQYF. Drawing the rest from reference TRBV7-9 and TRBJ2-5, the complete variable domain is DTGVSQNPRHKITKRGQNVTFRCDPISEHNRLYWYRQTLGQGPEFLTYFQNEAQLEKSRLLSDRFSAERPKGSFSTLEIQRTEQGDSAMYLCASSLQPGALETQYFGPGTRLLVL.

The rearrangement joins TRBV12-5 to TRBJ2-5; TRBD2 is a possible D gene (5 bases). V lost 2 bases and J 4 bases, leaving 11 bases between the germline ends. The CDR3 loop spans 14 amino acids. From germline, CDR1 is LGHNT and CDR2 FRNRAP. The CDR3 loop is CASGLSAGGETQYF. DNA of the CDR3: TGTGCTAGTGGTTTGTCTGCGGGTGGAGAGACCCAGTACTTC.

Of note for this clone: An end of the junction differs from the germline gene, which may be a read error. The chain combines TRBV29-1 with TRBJ1-1; 9 bases agree with TRBD1. This CDR3 is built from 13 residues. Per germline, CDR1 SQVTM and CDR2 ANQGSEA. CDR3 DNA: TGCAGCGTTCAAGACAGGGGGGGCACTGAAGCTTTCTTT. This codes for CSVQDRGGTEAFF.

The J gene is TRBJ2-3, the V gene TRBV4-2; 14 bases map to TRBD2. Germline CDR1 reads LGHNA; CDR2 reads YNFKEQ. The CDR3 consists of 17 residues. V dropped 1 base and J dropped 4; count of bases not matched to a gene: 4. For the CDR3, the DNA is TGTGCCAGCAGCCAAGTAGGACTAGCGGGGGGCGCAGATACGCAGTATTTT. Residues: CASSQVGLAGGADTQYF.

The gene calls are TRBV5-4 and TRBJ1-2, with D unclear. Trimming left V 4 bases short and J 7 bases short, with 20 bases between. There are 15 residues in the CDR3. Germline CDR1 reads SGHNT; CDR2 reads YYREEE (reference sequence). The CDR3, as DNA: TGTGCCAGCAGCCCCACATATCTGACTATGAGTGGCTACACCTTC. This codes for CASSPTYLTMSGYTF.

A remark on this clone: One junction end disagrees with the germline gene, perhaps due to a read error. V and J are TRBV20-1 and TRBJ1-1, with D uncertain. CDR1 is DFQATT and CDR2 is SNEGSKA in the germline V gene (reference sequence). This CDR3 region has 11 residues. CDR3 coding DNA: TGCAGTGCCAGAGCGTACACTGAAGCTTTCTTT. It translates to CSARAYTEAFF.

This clone was seen just once. The chain uses TRBV18 and TRBJ1-1, with D possibly being TRBD1 (6 bases). The CDR3 has 14 amino acids. The germline V gene encodes CDR1 KGHSH and CDR2 LQKENI. V lost 4 bases and J lost 1, with 10 bases in between. The CDR3 bases are TGTGCCAGCTCACTGGGGGCTCCGAACACTGAAGCTTTCTTT. Its translation is CASSLGAPNTEAFF.

CDR3 residues: CASSSGLAGAEQFF. The DNA of the CDR3 is TGTGCCAGCAGCTCGGGACTAGCGGGAGCTGAGCAGTTCTTC. The chain has TRBV5-4 and TRBJ2-1, with 14 bases matching TRBD2. This CDR3 is 14 amino acids long. The ends lost 3 bases at V and 9 bases at J; junction bases unmatched: 2. Germline V CDR1 and CDR2: SGHNT, YYREEE (reference sequence).

The genes are TRBV11-2 and TRBJ2-1, with no clear D. Germline loops: CDR1 SGHAT, CDR2 FQNNGV. CDR3 length: 13 residues. The germline V and J ends were trimmed by 2 bases and 8 bases, with 10 bases remaining between them. The DNA for the CDR3 is TGTGCCAGCAGCTTAACCCCTCTAGATGAGCAGTTCTTC. It codes for CASSLTPLDEQFF.

The chain links TRBV24-1 to TRBJ2-3; 13 nucleotides agree with TRBD2. This CDR3 is 19 amino acids long. Germline CDR1 is KGHDR and CDR2 is SFDVKD. Trimming at V came to 3 bases and at J to 0 bases, leaving 8 bases not matched to a gene. CDR3 sequence (DNA): TGTGCCACCAGTGATCTTAGGACTAGCGGGAGAACGAGCACAGATACGCAGTATTTT. This sequence encodes CATSDLRTSGRTSTDTQYF.

The chain employs TRBV6-5 and TRBJ1-4; 11 bases are shared with TRBD1. The CDR3 covers 15 residues. The ends lost 7 bases at V and 8 bases at J; junction bases unmatched: 9. Germline V CDR1 and CDR2: MNHEY, SVGAGI. The CDR3, as DNA: TGTGCCAGCAAAACTCCCGGGACAGGGGGGGAAAAACTGTTTTTT. The encoded protein is CASKTPGTGGEKLFF.

The V and J genes are TRBV30 and TRBJ1-4; D not certain. The germline V gene encodes CDR1 GTSNPN and CDR2 SVGIG (reference sequence). Trimming pared 3 bases from V and 5 bases from J, leaving 10 bases between. CDR3 length: 13 amino acids. CDR3 bases: TGTGCCTGGAGACGAATGGGAAATGAAAAACTGTTTTTT. Protein: CAWRRMGNEKLFF.